Listed below are T cell receptor beta chains from one sample, sequenced in a study of blood T cell repertoires in COVID-19. Sequencing used immunoSEQ multiplex PCR; TCRdb keeps in-frame clones, though not all of them. This sample has approximately 140,000 clones, with 88% found just once. Sequencing was carried out using PBMCs or T cells enriched from blood (not recorded which). Every receptor here comes from a woman younger than 45 with acute COVID-19. The CDR3 runs from the conserved cysteine through the conserved F or W. D genes are given only for firm matches. Some rows mark clone size as missing; the rest say once, few, many or name a class of expanded clone.

V gene	clone size	D gene	J gene	CDR3 DNA	CDR3 protein
TRBV28	once	TRBD1	TRBJ1-4	TGTGCCAGCAGGGCCGGGACAGACGGTGAAAAACTGTTTTTT	CASRAGTDGEKLFF
TRBV4-3	-	TRBD1	TRBJ1-1	TGCGCCAGCAGCGCTGGGACAGGGGTGGCAACTGAAGCTTTCTTT	CASSAGTGVATEAFF
TRBV19	-	-	TRBJ1-2	TGTGCCAGTACTCAGCCGGGATTAAACTATGGCTACACCTTC	CASTQPGLNYGYTF
TRBV6-4	-	TRBD2	TRBJ2-3	TGTGCCAGCAGCGTAGCTAGCGGTAGCGGTACGCAGTATTTT	CASSVASGSGTQYF
TRBV19	-	-	TRBJ2-7	TGTGCCAGTAGGGGCCAGGGGCAGGGAATATACGAGCAGTACTTC	CASRGQGQGIYEQYF
TRBV11-1	-	-	TRBJ1-5	TGTGCCAGCAGCTCCACAGGAAATCATCAGCCCCAGCATTTT	CASSSTGNHQPQHF
TRBV6-4	-	-	TRBJ1-1	TGTGCCAGCAGAGGTGACAGAGGGGGCACTGAAGCTTTCTTT	CASRGDRGGTEAFF
TRBV15	-	-	TRBJ1-1	TGTGCCACCAGCACATTGACTGAAGCTTTCTTT	CATSTLTEAFF
TRBV9	-	-	TRBJ2-1	TGTGCCAGCAGCGAAACCGGGACTCTCTACAATGAGCAGTTCTTC	CASSETGTLYNEQFF
TRBV18	-	-	TRBJ1-6	TGTGCCAGCTCTCCGACAGAGAATTCACCCCTCCACTTT	CASSPTENSPLHF
TRBV27	once	TRBD1	TRBJ1-2	TGTGCCAGCAGTTCGCAGGGGGCCCCCACCGATGGCTATGGCTACACCTTC	CASSSQGAPTDGYGYTF
TRBV30	-	TRBD2	TRBJ2-1	TGTGCCTGGAGACTAGCGGGAGTCAATGAGCAGTTCTTC	CAWRLAGVNEQFF
TRBV7-3	-	TRBD1	TRBJ1-6	TGTGCCAGCAGCTCCCACCCGGGACAGGGTTCACCCCTCCACTTT	CASSSHPGQGSPLHF
TRBV11-1	-	-	TRBJ2-1	TGTGCCAGCAGCGCCCCTAGCATGTCCTACAATGAGCAGTTCTTC	CASSAPSMSYNEQFF
TRBV28	-	TRBD1	TRBJ2-7	TGTGCCAGCAGTTCCTCGACAGGGGCCTCCTCCTACGAGCAGTACTTC	CASSSSTGASSYEQYF
TRBV28	-	-	TRBJ2-1	TGTGCCAGCAGTTTATCTTACCTGCGGCAAGGCAATGAGCAGTTCTTC	CASSLSYLRQGNEQFF
TRBV20-1	-	-	TRBJ2-7	TGCAGTGCTAGTAGGGCAGGGAACTACGAGCAGTACTTC	CSASRAGNYEQYF
TRBV29-1	-	TRBD2	TRBJ2-3	TGCAGCGCCGACGGGGGGGCTAGCACAGATACGCAGTATTTT	CSADGGASTDTQYF
TRBV7-2	-	-	TRBJ1-1	TGTGCCAGCAGCAAGCGACGGGAGGTGAACACTGAAGCTTTCTTT	CASSKRREVNTEAFF
TRBV5-1	-	TRBD2	TRBJ2-7	TGCGCCAGCAGCTCCTACGGGTCTAGCGGGAGCGACGAGCAGTACTTC	CASSSYGSSGSDEQYF
TRBV24-1	-	-	TRBJ1-2	TGTGCCACCAGTCAAAACAGGGACTATGGCTACACCTTC	CATSQNRDYGYTF
TRBV5-6	-	-	TRBJ2-3	TGTGCCAGCAGCAGAATACTGATGGATACGCAGTATTTT	CASSRILMDTQYF
TRBV5-1	-	-	TRBJ1-1	TGCGCCAGCAGCTTGCTTCAGAAAAACACTGAAGCTTTCTTT	CASSLLQKNTEAFF
TRBV27	-	TRBD2	TRBJ2-1	TGTGCCAGCAGTTTATCGACCGTAGCGGGAGTAGGTGAGCAGTTCTTC	CASSLSTVAGVGEQFF
TRBV12-5	-	-	TRBJ1-1	TGTGCTAGTGGTTTCGGAGACAGGACAGTCTTT	CASGFGDRTVF
TRBV28	-	-	TRBJ1-5	TGTGCCAGCACCGGGAGGGGGGCCCTGCATTTT	CASTGRGALHF
TRBV19	-	-	TRBJ1-2	TGTGCCAGTAGCTTGAACAGGGAGAACTATGGCTACACCTTC	CASSLNRENYGYTF
TRBV5-1	-	TRBD2	TRBJ2-5	TGCGCCAGCAGCCCGGGAGGGTCGATTGGGGAGACCCAGTACTTC	CASSPGGSIGETQYF
TRBV7-2	-	TRBD1	TRBJ1-4	TGTGCCAGCAGCTTAGCCGGACAGGGGGCTGGGGAAAAACTGTTTTTT	CASSLAGQGAGEKLFF
TRBV4-1	-	-	TRBJ2-3	TGCGCCAGCAGCCAAGAATCTGGAGGGGGCAACGCAGATACGCAGTATTTT	CASSQESGGGNADTQYF
TRBV6-6	-	TRBD2	TRBJ2-2	TGTGCCAGCAGTCGACCGGGACTAGCCATGAACACCGGGGAGCTGTTTTTT	CASSRPGLAMNTGELFF
TRBV3-1/TRBV3-2	once	-	TRBJ2-1	TGTGCCAGCAGCCAAGAGGGAGTTTCGCAGTTCTTC	CASSQEGVSQFF
TRBV19	once	-	TRBJ2-7	TGTGCCAGTAGTATCAGTCTCCCCGTATCCTACGAGCAGTACTTC	CASSISLPVSYEQYF
TRBV6-2/TRBV6-3	-	-	TRBJ2-7	TGTGCCAGCAGTTATACCCCACAGGGCAAAGACGAGCAGTACTTC	CASSYTPQGKDEQYF
TRBV11-2	-	TRBD1	TRBJ2-7	TGTGCCAGCAGCTGGACAGGGGACAGGACCTACGAGCAGTACTTC	CASSWTGDRTYEQYF
TRBV7-3	once	-	TRBJ1-1	TGTGCCAGCAGCGCGGGGAACACTGAAGCTTTCTTT	CASSAGNTEAFF
TRBV7-9	-	TRBD2	TRBJ2-5	TGTGCCAGCAGCTTAGGTGTTAGCGGGGAGACCCAGTACTTC	CASSLGVSGETQYF
TRBV4-2	-	TRBD2	TRBJ2-5	TGTGCCAGCAGCCATAGTAGGACACGGGGGGGAGAGACCCAGTACTTC	CASSHSRTRGGETQYF
TRBV28	-	TRBD1	TRBJ2-7	TGTGCCAGCAGTTTTGGGACAGGGCGCCTTACTACCGGGCGGTACTTC	CASSFGTGRLTTGRYF
TRBV19	-	-	TRBJ2-7	TGTGCCAAACACGGAGCGGAGGGGAGCTCCTACGAGCAGTACTTC	CAKHGAEGSSYEQYF
TRBV15	-	TRBD2	TRBJ2-7	TGTGCCACCAGCAGTGGTCTAGCGGGAGAAAGTAGGGAGCAGTACTTC	CATSSGLAGESREQYF
TRBV28	-	-	TRBJ2-4	TGTGCCAGCAGTCCCCCAGGGAAGTACATTCAGTACTTC	CASSPPGKYIQYF
TRBV6-5	-	TRBD2	TRBJ2-7	TGTGCCAGCGAAGGGCGGGAGGGGGGCGAGCAGTACTTC	CASEGREGGEQYF
TRBV19	-	TRBD2	TRBJ2-2	TGTGCCACCCGGGGTAGCGGGGGGACCGGGGAGCTGTTTTTT	CATRGSGGTGELFF
TRBV19	-	TRBD1	TRBJ2-1	TGTGCCAGTAGTACTTGGACAGGTAATGAGCAGTTCTTC	CASSTWTGNEQFF
TRBV9	-	-	TRBJ2-2	TGTGCCAGCAGCTCCCGTGGGCCGAACACCGGGGAGCTGTTTTTT	CASSSRGPNTGELFF
TRBV7-2	-	-	TRBJ2-1	TGTGCCAGCAGCCTCTCGCGGGACTCCTCCTACAATGAGCAGTTCTTC	CASSLSRDSSYNEQFF
TRBV27	once	-	TRBJ1-1	TGTGCCAGCAGTTTTATCAGGGGTAATGGGAACACTGAAGCTTTCTTT	CASSFIRGNGNTEAFF
TRBV19	once	-	TRBJ1-6	TGTGCCAGTAGTACCCGACGTAAACAGGATTATAATTCACCCCTCCACTTT	CASSTRRKQDYNSPLHF
TRBV18	once	-	TRBJ2-6	TGTGCCAGCTCACCACGTAACGGGAAAACCAGCTCTGGGGCCAACGTCCTGACTTTC	CASSPRNGKTSSGANVLTF
TRBV7-8	-	TRBD2	TRBJ2-7	TGTGCCAGCAGCTGGGGGGCGGGAGGGCCGCGGAACTACGAGCAGTACTTC	CASSWGAGGPRNYEQYF
TRBV19	-	TRBD2	TRBJ2-5	TGTGCCAGTAGTCTCCCGGGGGGTCCCGGGACCCAGTACTTC	CASSLPGGPGTQYF
TRBV5-4	-	-	TRBJ2-3	TGTGCCAGCAGCTACAGTGGGTCTAGCACAGATACGCAGTATTTT	CASSYSGSSTDTQYF